These 18 T cell receptor beta chains share one sample of origin, sequenced in a study of T cell responses to AZD1222 COVID-19 vaccine. Here immunoSEQ multiplex PCR was the method, and the copy in TCRdb shows in-frame clones only, minus some. The sample has around 100,000 clones, approximately 87% seen once. This sample comprised peripheral blood, obtained on day 0 of MenACWY control vaccination. Source of these receptors: an adult in good health.

The chain links TRBV9 to TRBJ2-7; D not resolved. CDR1 and CDR2 from the germline V gene are SGDLS and YYNGEE. Trimming removed 2 bases from V and 5 bases from J, with 8 bases in between. The CDR3 length is 12 residues. The CDR3 is CASSVFENEQYF. The DNA for the CDR3 is TGTGCCAGCAGCGTCTTCGAAAACGAGCAGTACTTC. The full variable domain, completed using reference TRBV9 and TRBJ2-7, is DSGVTQTPKHLITATGQRVTLRCSPRSGDLSVYWYQQSLDQGLQFLIQYYNGEERAKGNILERFSAQQFPDLHSELNLSSLELGDSALYFCASSVFENEQYFGPGTRLTVT.

The chain couples TRBV4-1 to TRBJ2-7; 8 bases agree with TRBD1. Germline-derived CDR1 and CDR2 are MGHRA and YSYEKL. This CDR3 is built from 16 residues. The V gene end was trimmed by 5 bases and the J gene end by 4 bases; junction bases not matched to a gene: 13. CDR3 in amino acids: CASSYDTGGPAYEQYF. The CDR3 DNA reads TGCGCCAGCAGCTACGACACAGGGGGACCAGCATACGAGCAGTACTTC.

CDR3 coding DNA: TGTGCCAGCAGCCCTGACGGGGGCGCTTTCTTT. It specifies CASSPDGGAFF. The chain links TRBV7-2 to TRBJ1-1, with D perhaps TRBD1 (6 bases). The germline V and J ends were trimmed by 5 bases and 11 bases, with 12 bases remaining between them. CDR1 SGHTA and CDR2 FQGNSA come from the germline V gene. The CDR3 has 11 residues.

V is TRBV7-6 and J is TRBJ2-7, with a weak D call TRBD2 (6 bases). The germline V gene has CDR1 SGHVS and CDR2 FNYEAQ. This CDR3 region has 16 residues. Between the trimmed V and J ends, which lost 0 bases and 3 bases, there was a span of 15 bases. CDR3 nucleotides: TGTGCCAGCAGCTTAGCGGGGGGTAGCGTCAGCTACGAGCAGTACTTC. This translates into CASSLAGGSVSYEQYF.

This clone was seen more than once but under ten times. DNA of the CDR3: TGTGCCAGCAGCCGCCGGGACCCGGTAGAGCAGTACTTC. Encoded protein: CASSRRDPVEQYF. The chain joins TRBV12-3 or TRBV12-4 to TRBJ2-7; TRBD1 or TRBD2 may be the D gene (5 bases each). With 6 bases removed from V and 7 bases from J, the gap between germline ends came to 16 bases. CDR3 length: 13 residues.

The chain uses TRBV28 and TRBJ1-5; perhaps TRBD1 as D (6 bases). The CDR3 totals 15 residues. V was cut by 4 bases and J by 7 bases, with 17 bases left in between. Germline V CDR1 and CDR2: MDHEN, SYDVKM. The CDR3 bases are TGTGCCAGCAGTTCCCAGGGGAGCATTTGGCAGCCCCAGCATTTT. It is translated as CASSSQGSIWQPQHF.

This clone was picked up a small number of times. This chain connects TRBV27 to TRBJ2-3; D may be TRBD2 (5 bases). The CDR3 runs 13 residues. Trimming shortened V by 6 bases and J by 6 bases, and 13 bases separated the two germline ends. The germline CDR1 and CDR2 sequences are MNHEY and SMNVEV (reference sequence). The CDR3 spells CASRGLARDTQYF. For the CDR3, the DNA is TGTGCCAGCAGGGGGTTAGCGCGGGATACGCAGTATTTT.

This chain uses TRBV18 with TRBJ1-5; possibly TRBD1 for D (6 bases). Germline-derived CDR1 and CDR2 are KGHSH and LQKENI. With 1 base removed from V and 3 bases from J, the gap between germline ends came to 7 bases. CDR3 length: 14 amino acids. CDR3 DNA: TGTGCCAGCTCACCACGGACAGACAATCAGCCCCAGCATTTT. This encodes CASSPRTDNQPQHF. Full variable domain (outside the CDR3, taken from reference TRBV18 and TRBJ1-5): NAGVMQNPRHLVRRRGQEARLRCSPMKGHSHVYWYRQLPEEGLKFMVYLQKENIIDESGMPKERFSAEFPKEGPSILRIQQVVRGDSAAYFCASSPRTDNQPQHFGDGTRLSIL.

The chain uses TRBV4-1 and TRBJ2-1, with D tentatively TRBD2 (5 bases). Per the germline V gene, CDR1 is MGHRA and CDR2 is YSYEKL. The CDR3 is made up of 17 amino acids. The germline V and J ends were trimmed by 1 base and 7 bases, with 20 bases remaining between them. DNA for the CDR3: TGCGCCAGCAGCCAAGCCCGAGGGAGCAGTCATTCGAATGAGCAGTTCTTC. Translated: CASSQARGSSHSNEQFF.

This chain uses TRBV4-3 with TRBJ2-1; 10 nucleotides align to TRBD2. The CDR3 contains 16 residues. Unmatched junction bases numbered 6, after V lost 3 bases and J lost 4 bases. From germline, CDR1 is LGHNA and CDR2 YSLEER. The CDR3 region has the DNA TGCGCCAGCAGCCAGGAAGCGGGGGGGCTGTACAATGAGCAGTTCTTC. Translating gives CASSQEAGGLYNEQFF.

V and J are TRBV7-2 and TRBJ2-7, with 7 bases lining up with TRBD2. V was pared by 2 bases and J by 2 bases, with 3 bases of the junction left unmatched. The CDR3 is 14 amino acids. Per the germline V gene, CDR1 is SGHTA and CDR2 is FQGNSA. The CDR3 sequence: CASSLSGATYEQYF. CDR3 nucleotide sequence: TGTGCCAGCAGCTTAAGCGGGGCCACCTACGAGCAGTACTTC.

This chain uses TRBV7-9 with TRBJ1-2; no clear D. Trimming removed 1 base at V and 7 bases at J, with 7 bases between. The CDR3 has 12 amino acids. From germline, CDR1 is SEHNR and CDR2 FQNEAQ (reference sequence). CDR3 coding DNA: TGTGCCAGCAGCTTAGAACCTGTTGGCTACACCTTC. Encoded protein: CASSLEPVGYTF.

J is TRBJ1-6 and V is TRBV2; 7 bases align to TRBD1. CDR3 size: 14 residues. V shed 9 bases and J 4 bases; nucleotides not matched to a gene: 6. The V gene's germline CDR1 is SNHLY and CDR2 FYNNEI. CDR3 sequence (DNA): TGTGCCAGACAAAGGGACAGTTATAATTCACCCCTCCACTTT. Its translation: CARQRDSYNSPLHF.

The chain joins TRBV6-1 to TRBJ2-5, with 8 bases lining up with TRBD1. From germline, CDR1 is MNHNS and CDR2 SASEGT. Losses at the gene ends were 4 bases for V and 0 bases for J; bases not matched to a gene: 13. The CDR3 has 18 residues. CDR3 sequence: CASSATDRATWYQETQYF. The CDR3 nucleotides read TGTGCCAGCAGTGCCACGGACAGGGCAACTTGGTACCAAGAGACCCAGTACTTC.

The count of this clone is one. The chain couples TRBV29-1 to TRBJ2-3; D call uncertain. There are 15 residues in the CDR3. The germline CDR1 and CDR2 sequences are SQVTM and ANQGSEA. V was shortened by 6 bases and J by 1 base, with 17 bases between the two germline ends. The CDR3 loop is CSVSTAGTGTDTQYF. The CDR3 DNA reads as TGCAGCGTCTCGACGGCCGGTACCGGCACAGATACGCAGTATTTT.

This rearrangement joins TRBV2 to TRBJ2-7; TRBD1 or TRBD2 may be the D gene (5 bases each). V dropped 4 bases and J dropped 1 base, with 26 bases sitting between them. This CDR3 has 19 amino acids. CDR1 is SNHLY and CDR2 is FYNNEI in the germline V gene. The chain's CDR3 is CASSGGVLLGTVLSYEQYF. The CDR3 bases are TGTGCCAGCAGTGGAGGGGTCCTGCTCGGCACCGTCTTATCCTACGAGCAGTACTTC.

The V gene is TRBV5-1, the J gene TRBJ2-7; D call uncertain. Germline CDR1 is SGHRS and CDR2 is YFSETQ. Trimming took 0 bases from V and 6 from J, leaving 13 bases between them. This CDR3 contains 14 residues. CDR3 bases: TGCGCCAGCAGCTTGGTGCCCCCCTCGGGCGAGCAGTACTTC. It yields the protein CASSLVPPSGEQYF. Full variable domain (rest looked up from reference TRBV5-1 and TRBJ2-7): KAGVTQTPRYLIKTRGQQVTLSCSPISGHRSVSWYQQTPGQGLQFLFEYFSETQRNKGNFPGRFSGRQFSNSRSEMNVSTLELGDSALYLCASSLVPPSGEQYFGPGTRLTVT.

This chain joins TRBV9 and TRBJ2-7; D might be TRBD2 (6 bases). Germline loops: CDR1 SGDLS, CDR2 YYNGEE. The V and J ends lost 4 bases and 9 bases respectively, with 23 bases between them. The CDR3 is made up of 15 amino acids. The CDR3: CASSPFWGEDNWQYF. The CDR3 nucleotides read TGTGCCAGCAGCCCTTTCTGGGGGGAGGATAATTGGCAGTACTTC.